Listed below are T cell receptor beta chains from one sample, sequenced in a study of cytomegalovirus exposure and HLA in healthy donors. TCRdb's copy holds only in-frame clones and misses some; the assay was immunoSEQ multiplex PCR. The table lists under 60,000 clones, approximately 75% of them singletons. The sample was PBMCs. The source is a woman aged 35 to 49 in good health and CMV-seropositive. The CDR3 runs from the conserved cysteine through the conserved F or W. D genes are given only for firm matches. Clone size, where shown, is once, few, many, or a class for clones that have expanded.

J: TRBJ1-5
D: NA
V: TRBV10-1
size: NA
CDR3: CASSTGPDQPQHF
DNA: TGCGCCAGCAGTACAGGTCCAGATCAGCCCCAGCATTTT

J: TRBJ1-4
D: NA
V: TRBV14
size: NA
CDR3: CASSQVAGPGELFF
DNA: TGTGCCAGCAGCCAAGTTGCCGGTCCCGGGGAACTGTTTTTT

J: TRBJ2-3
D: TRBD1
V: TRBV5-1
size: NA
CDR3: CASNFGDRGTDTQYF
DNA: TGCGCCAGCAACTTCGGGGACAGGGGCACAGATACGCAGTATTTT

J: TRBJ1-2
D: NA
V: TRBV29-1
size: few
CDR3: CSVVAGVHGGYTF
DNA: TGCAGCGTTGTGGCAGGGGTCCACGGTGGCTACACCTTC

J: TRBJ2-7
D: NA
V: TRBV7-9
size: NA
CDR3: CSSSPKAGTSNTYEQYF
DNA: TGTTCCAGCAGCCCTAAGGCCGGGACATCGAACACCTACGAGCAGTACTTC

J: TRBJ2-1
D: NA
V: TRBV6-5
size: NA
CDR3: CASSRTVSSYNEQFF
DNA: TGTGCCAGCAGCCGGACTGTAAGCTCCTACAATGAGCAGTTCTTC

J: TRBJ2-3
D: TRBD1
V: TRBV15
size: NA
CDR3: CATSSAGTGGPSDTQYF
DNA: TGTGCCACCAGCAGTGCCGGGACAGGGGGACCGTCAGATACGCAGTATTTT

J: TRBJ1-6
D: TRBD1
V: TRBV6-4
size: NA
CDR3: CASSRDSYNSPLHF
DNA: TGTGCCAGCAGCCGGGACAGCTATAATTCACCCCTCCACTTT

J: TRBJ2-1
D: TRBD2
V: TRBV27
size: NA
CDR3: CASSLGVAGWYNEQFF
DNA: TGTGCCAGCAGTCTCGGGGTAGCGGGGTGGTACAATGAGCAGTTCTTC

J: TRBJ1-2
D: NA
V: TRBV5-1
size: NA
CDR3: CASSSGQNYGYTF
DNA: TGCGCCAGCAGCTCCGGACAGAACTATGGCTACACCTTC

J: TRBJ2-3
D: NA
V: TRBV5-1
size: NA
CDR3: CASSLLGGSTDTQYF
DNA: TGCGCCAGCAGCTTGCTCGGGGGTAGCACAGATACGCAGTATTTT

J: TRBJ1-1
D: NA
V: TRBV7-9
size: NA
CDR3: CASSLGAGNTEAFF
DNA: TGTGCCAGCAGCTTAGGGGCAGGGAACACTGAAGCTTTCTTT

J: TRBJ1-6
D: NA
V: TRBV27
size: NA
CDR3: CASSLGRHSPLHF
DNA: TGTGCCAGCAGTTTAGGGAGGCATTCACCCCTCCACTTT

J: TRBJ1-3
D: NA
V: TRBV9
size: NA
CDR3: CASSVVAGAGNTIYF
DNA: TGTGCCAGCAGCGTAGTGGCGGGTGCTGGAAACACCATATATTTT

J: TRBJ1-2
D: TRBD1
V: TRBV30
size: NA
CDR3: CAYQGRGLDGYTF
DNA: TGTGCCTACCAAGGCAGGGGGCTCGATGGCTACACCTTC

J: TRBJ1-2
D: NA
V: TRBV30
size: NA
CDR3: CACSAAGGYTF
DNA: TGTGCTTGCTCGGCGGCCGGTGGCTACACCTTC

J: TRBJ2-3
D: NA
V: TRBV13
size: NA
CDR3: CASSLGRGGRVDTQYF
DNA: TGTGCCAGCAGCTTAGGCCGGGGTGGACGGGTGGATACGCAGTATTTT

J: TRBJ2-1
D: NA
V: TRBV10-1
size: NA
CDR3: CASSEQDPGGYNEQFF
DNA: TGCGCCAGCAGTGAGCAAGATCCCGGGGGATACAATGAGCAGTTCTTC

J: TRBJ2-7
D: TRBD2
V: TRBV27
size: NA
CDR3: CASSLTSEDYEQYF
DNA: TGTGCCAGCAGTCTGACTAGCGAAGACTACGAGCAGTACTTC

J: TRBJ2-7
D: TRBD1
V: TRBV7-2
size: NA
CDR3: CASSFGTGPSMYF
DNA: TGTGCCAGCAGCTTTGGGACAGGGCCTTCCATGTACTTC

J: TRBJ2-7
D: NA
V: TRBV30
size: NA
CDR3: CAWAGISYEQYF
DNA: TGTGCCTGGGCCGGGATCTCCTACGAGCAGTACTTC

J: TRBJ2-5
D: NA
V: TRBV4-2
size: NA
CDR3: CASGRGGQETQYF
DNA: TGTGCCAGCGGGAGGGGGGGGCAAGAGACCCAGTACTTC

J: TRBJ1-2
D: NA
V: TRBV19
size: NA
CDR3: CASSPSGVVSNYGYTF
DNA: TGTGCCAGTAGTCCCTCGGGGGTAGTTAGTAACTATGGCTACACCTTC

J: TRBJ2-1
D: NA
V: TRBV7-2
size: NA
CDR3: CASSLTVLQFF
DNA: TGTGCCAGCAGCTTGACAGTACTGCAGTTCTTC

J: TRBJ1-2
D: TRBD1
V: TRBV5-1
size: NA
CDR3: CASATLGGQGYGYTF
DNA: TGCGCCAGCGCCACCCTCGGCGGACAGGGCTATGGCTACACCTTC

J: TRBJ2-5
D: TRBD1
V: TRBV19
size: NA
CDR3: CASSIGRMTGMGETQYF
DNA: TGTGCCAGTAGTATAGGCAGGATGACAGGGATGGGAGAGACCCAGTACTTC

J: TRBJ2-1
D: NA
V: TRBV10-3
size: NA
CDR3: CAIGGASSRSYNEQFF
DNA: TGTGCCATCGGGGGCGCTAGCTCGAGATCCTACAATGAGCAGTTCTTC

J: TRBJ1-3
D: NA
V: TRBV6-6
size: NA
CDR3: CATGTGNTIYF
DNA: TGTGCCACCGGGACTGGAAACACCATATATTTT

J: TRBJ1-1
D: NA
V: TRBV6-5
size: NA
CDR3: CASRPTGEVVSEAFF
DNA: TGTGCCAGCAGACCGACCGGGGAAGTGGTTTCGGAGGCTTTCTTT

J: TRBJ1-1
D: TRBD1
V: TRBV19
size: NA
CDR3: CASSLRTGEAFF
DNA: TGTGCCAGTAGCCTAAGGACAGGGGAAGCTTTCTTT

J: TRBJ1-1
D: NA
V: TRBV6-1
size: NA
CDR3: CASSMKLNAEAFF
DNA: TGTGCCAGCAGCATGAAGCTGAACGCTGAAGCTTTCTTT

J: TRBJ2-1
D: NA
V: TRBV4-1
size: NA
CDR3: CASSRGGHNYNEQFF
DNA: TGCGCCAGCAGCCGTGGGGGACACAACTACAATGAGCAGTTCTTC

J: TRBJ2-3
D: TRBD2
V: TRBV7-2
size: NA
CDR3: CASSLDGRGGTDTQYF
DNA: TGTGCCAGCAGCTTAGACGGGAGGGGAGGCACAGATACGCAGTATTTT

J: TRBJ1-2
D: TRBD1
V: TRBV5-6
size: NA
CDR3: CASSPTGNYGYTF
DNA: TGTGCCAGCAGCCCGACAGGGAACTATGGCTACACCTTC

J: TRBJ2-7
D: NA
V: TRBV11-2
size: NA
CDR3: CASSLTGDLYEQYF
DNA: TGTGCCAGCAGCTTGACGGGGGACCTCTACGAGCAGTACTTC

J: TRBJ2-1
D: NA
V: TRBV7-8
size: NA
CDR3: CASSSLRIGQFF
DNA: TGTGCCAGCAGTTCCTTACGTATCGGGCAGTTCTTC

J: TRBJ2-1
D: NA
V: TRBV5-1
size: few
CDR3: CASSLYPMRTRQGNEQFF
DNA: TGCGCCAGCAGCTTGTACCCAATGCGCACCCGGCAGGGCAATGAGCAGTTCTTC

J: TRBJ1-1
D: NA
V: TRBV29-1
size: NA
CDR3: CSVSTANTEAFF
DNA: TGCAGCGTCTCTACAGCGAACACTGAAGCTTTCTTT

J: TRBJ2-1
D: NA
V: TRBV19
size: NA
CDR3: CASSLTRDEQFF
DNA: TGTGCCAGTAGTCTAACTCGGGATGAGCAGTTCTTC

J: TRBJ1-2
D: NA
V: TRBV5-8
size: NA
CDR3: CASSFRFYGYTF
DNA: TGTGCCAGCAGCTTTCGTTTCTATGGCTACACCTTC

J: TRBJ1-2
D: NA
V: TRBV30
size: NA
CDR3: CAWVSGVVSYGYTF
DNA: TGTGCCTGGGTCTCAGGGGTCGTTAGCTATGGCTACACCTTC

J: TRBJ1-1
D: NA
V: TRBV19
size: NA
CDR3: CASSIDSTGLNTEAFF
DNA: TGTGCCAGTAGTATAGACTCAACCGGTTTGAACACTGAAGCTTTCTTT

J: TRBJ2-7
D: NA
V: TRBV27
size: NA
CDR3: CASSRGLRRPYEQYF
DNA: TGTGCCAGCAGTCGAGGACTCAGGAGACCCTACGAGCAGTACTTC